These 31 T cell receptor beta chains originate from one sample sequenced in a study of blood T cell repertoires in COVID-19 (TCRdb year 2020). To prepare the library, the immunoSEQ multiplex PCR assay was applied. Imported from immuneACCESS, the table was reduced by TCRdb to in-frame sequences with V and J called. These copies leave out some clones; in studies compared against another copy, an unresolved V gene accounts for under half, and the cause of the remainder is not known. In all, the sample holds some 210,000 clones, and 80% of those were seen once. The ten largest clonotypes hold around 4.7% of the sample. The sample was PBMCs or T cells enriched from blood (not recorded which). These receptor sequences come from a man aged 30 to 45 with acute COVID-19.

This clone showed up just a few times. CDR3 sequence: CASSVGTGTDTQYF. CDR3 in DNA: TGTGCCAGCAGCGTAGGCACTGGCACAGATACGCAGTATTTT. The rearrangement uses TRBV9 and TRBJ2-3; D remains unclear. CDR1 and CDR2 from the germline V gene are SGDLS and YYNGEE. The germline V and J ends were trimmed by 0 bases and 1 base, with 6 bases remaining between them. CDR3 length: 14 residues. Variable domain in full (rest from reference TRBV9 and TRBJ2-3): DSGVTQTPKHLITATGQRVTLRCSPRSGDLSVYWYQQSLDQGLQFLIQYYNGEERAKGNILERFSAQQFPDLHSELNLSSLELGDSALYFCASSVGTGTDTQYFGPGTRLTVL.

The chain combines TRBV6-5 with TRBJ1-5, with 7 positions matching TRBD1. V was pared by 6 bases and J by 9 bases, with 14 bases of the junction left unmatched. This CDR3 is 15 amino acids long. Germline V gene data show CDR1 as MNHEY and CDR2 as SVGAGI. CDR3 DNA: TGTGCCAGCAGCCACACGGGACAGCTGCTATGGCCCCAGCATTTT. Protein product: CASSHTGQLLWPQHF.

This clone has only a few counts. This chain joins TRBV7-9 and TRBJ2-5, with D uncertain. Germline V gene data show CDR1 as SEHNR and CDR2 as FQNEAQ (reference sequence). Trimming took off 0 bases at V and 1 base at J, with 6 bases between the two ends. The length of the CDR3 is 14 residues. CDR3 region: CASSLAGSQETQYF. The DNA for the CDR3 is TGTGCCAGCAGCTTAGCGGGCAGCCAAGAGACCCAGTACTTC.

The chain employs TRBV5-1 and TRBJ2-5; 7 positions agree with TRBD1. V shed 2 bases, J shed 2 bases, and the junction held 9 bases outside the gene matches. There are 16 residues in the CDR3. The germline V gene has CDR1 SGHRS and CDR2 YFSETQ. The CDR3 protein is CASSLGQAETQETQYF. The CDR3 DNA reads as TGCGCCAGCAGCTTAGGACAGGCGGAAACACAAGAGACCCAGTACTTC. Using reference TRBV5-1 and TRBJ2-5 for the parts outside the CDR3, the full variable domain is KAGVTQTPRYLIKTRGQQVTLSCSPISGHRSVSWYQQTPGQGLQFLFEYFSETQRNKGNFPGRFSGRQFSNSRSEMNVSTLELGDSALYLCASSLGQAETQETQYFGPGTRLLVL.

Comments on this clone: Different DNA sequences within this sample yield the same CDR3. J is TRBJ1-1 and V is TRBV5-1; D not certain. Germline V gene lookup returns CDR1 SGHRS and CDR2 YFSETQ. The V end was cut by 2 bases, the J end by 1 base, with 6 bases between. This CDR3 spans 13 amino acids. The CDR3 protein is CASSFPGNTEAFF. CDR3 sequence (DNA): TGCGCCAGCAGCTTTCCCGGGAACACTGAAGCTTTCTTT.

The rearrangement joins TRBV9 to TRBJ2-1; D is unresolved. The CDR3 has 17 residues. Germline CDR1 and CDR2: SGDLS and YYNGEE. V shed 4 bases and J shed 3 bases, with 20 bases lying between them. The CDR3 DNA follows: TGTGCCAGCAGCCCTAACCACTCCCCCACCCGCTACAATGAGCAGTTCTTC. This sequence encodes CASSPNHSPTRYNEQFF.

About this clone itself: The same CDR3 is also encoded by other DNA sequences in this sample. The gene calls are TRBV5-1 and TRBJ2-1; 10 bases agree with TRBD2. The V segment lost 2 bases and the J segment 5 bases; nucleotides outside the gene matches: 4. The germline V gene has CDR1 SGHRS and CDR2 YFSETQ. This CDR3 region has 15 residues. The CDR3 reads CASSFLAGGHNEQFF. The CDR3 DNA reads TGCGCCAGCAGCTTTTTAGCGGGGGGCCACAATGAGCAGTTCTTC.

The rearrangement joins TRBV20-1 to TRBJ2-1; D is unresolved. CDR3 size: 11 residues. V lost 4 bases, J lost 3 bases, and 4 bases lay in between. Germline CDR1 reads DFQATT; CDR2 reads SNEGSKA (reference sequence). The chain's CDR3 is CSATSYNEQFF. The CDR3 DNA follows: TGCAGTGCTACTAGCTACAATGAGCAGTTCTTC.

The V call is TRBV11-2, the J call TRBJ1-2; TRBD1 matches at 11 bases. With V trimmed by 0 bases and J by 1 base, 1 base remained unmatched. Germline V gene lookup returns CDR1 SGHAT and CDR2 FQNNGV. This CDR3 region has 16 residues. The CDR3 is CASSLDGTGGNYGYTF. The CDR3 coding sequence is TGTGCCAGCAGCTTAGATGGGACAGGGGGTAACTATGGCTACACCTTC.

The J gene is TRBJ1-2, the V gene TRBV9; no clear D gene. The CDR3 covers 14 residues. V was clipped by 5 bases and J by 5 bases, with 16 bases between them. Germline V gene lookup returns CDR1 SGDLS and CDR2 YYNGEE. Written as DNA, the CDR3 is TGTGCCAGCAGTCCTCCCCGGGGAGAATATGGCTACACCTTC. Translation gives CASSPPRGEYGYTF.

This chain joins TRBV9 and TRBJ1-2; 7 nucleotides match TRBD1. V was pared by 0 bases and J by 4 bases, with 3 bases of the junction left unmatched. The V gene's germline CDR1 is SGDLS and CDR2 YYNGEE. The CDR3 contains 14 residues. The CDR3 coding sequence is TGTGCCAGCAGCGTAGCGGGGACAGCCTATGGCTACACCTTC. It codes for CASSVAGTAYGYTF.

This chain joins TRBV5-1 and TRBJ2-2; tentatively, D is TRBD2 (6 bases). The CDR3 is 13 residues long. Trimming stripped 7 bases from V and 4 bases from J, with 11 bases between. Per germline, CDR1 SGHRS and CDR2 YFSETQ. CDR3 in amino acids: CASAEGSTGELFF. As DNA, the CDR3 is TGCGCCAGCGCGGAGGGTAGCACCGGGGAGCTGTTTTTT.

The V gene is TRBV24-1, the J gene TRBJ2-3; D perhaps matches TRBD2 (6 bases). Trimming took 5 bases from V and 6 from J, leaving 20 bases between them. The length of the CDR3 is 16 residues. Germline CDR1 is KGHDR and CDR2 is SFDVKD. This CDR3 is CATSATDYPGRDTQYF. CDR3 sequence (DNA): TGTGCCACCAGTGCTACAGACTACCCAGGGAGGGATACGCAGTATTTT.

The chain uses TRBV2 and TRBJ2-7, with 10 bases fitting TRBD1. V lost 3 bases, J lost 6 bases, and 5 bases stayed unmatched. This CDR3 has 14 amino acids. The V gene's germline CDR1 is SNHLY and CDR2 FYNNEI. The CDR3, as DNA: TGTGCCAGCAGTGATGGGACAGGGGTGGGCGAGCAGTACTTC. Translating gives CASSDGTGVGEQYF.

The rearrangement uses TRBV19 and TRBJ1-4, with unresolved D. Trimming pared 5 bases from V and 0 bases from J, leaving 10 bases between. The V gene's germline CDR1 is LNHDA and CDR2 SQIVND (reference sequence). The CDR3 runs to 15 residues. The DNA for the CDR3 is TGTGCCAGTAGTGGTAGCGGGACAACTAATGAAAAACTGTTTTTT. It specifies CASSGSGTTNEKLFF.

The gene calls are TRBV3-1 (or the pseudogene TRBV3-2) and TRBJ1-2, with D possibly being TRBD1 (5 bases). V was pared by 3 bases and J by 6 bases, with 17 bases between. The germline V gene has CDR1 LGHDT and CDR2 YNNKEL (reference sequence). There are 15 residues in the CDR3. CDR3 DNA sequence: TGTGCCAGCAGCCATACCCCCGGGGGGAGGGATGGCTACACCTTC. Translation gives CASSHTPGGRDGYTF.

The chain joins TRBV19 to TRBJ2-7; 8 bases agree with TRBD1. Losses at the gene ends were 3 bases for V and 3 bases for J; bases not matched to a gene: 10. This CDR3 comprises 16 residues. Germline V gene data show CDR1 as LNHDA and CDR2 as SQIVND (reference sequence). CDR3 amino acids: CASSMATGVVSYEQYF. The CDR3 DNA follows: TGTGCCAGTAGTATGGCGACAGGGGTGGTTAGCTACGAGCAGTACTTC.

This clone has a handful of counts. This rearrangement joins TRBV27 to TRBJ2-7; D call uncertain. CDR1 is MNHEY and CDR2 is SMNVEV in the germline V gene (reference sequence). The CDR3 is 17 residues long. Trimming took off 3 bases at V and 0 bases at J, with 18 bases between the two ends. The DNA for the CDR3 is TGTGCCAGCAGTTTGCGTAATCTGCGCACGGGCTCCTACGAGCAGTACTTC. The encoded protein is CASSLRNLRTGSYEQYF.

V is TRBV2 and J is TRBJ1-4; D possibly corresponds to TRBD1 (5 bases). The ends were cut back, 3 bases at V and 7 bases at J, with 12 bases in the middle. Germline values: CDR1 SNHLY, CDR2 FYNNEI. This CDR3 region has 14 residues. This CDR3 reads CASSDERGAEKLFF. The CDR3 nucleotides are TGTGCCAGCAGTGATGAAAGGGGTGCTGAAAAACTGTTTTTT.

In this sample, this clone turned up many times. The V gene is TRBV7-6, the J gene TRBJ2-5, with TRBD1 matching over 8 bases. Looked up from germline, CDR1 is SGHVS and CDR2 is FNYEAQ. The ends lost 5 bases at V and 3 bases at J; junction bases unmatched: 11. The CDR3 is 16 residues long. CDR3 DNA sequence: TGTGCCAGCAGCCCCCAGACGGCAGGGGGCGAAGAGACCCAGTACTTC. The encoded protein is CASSPQTAGGEETQYF.

The V call is TRBV28, the J call TRBJ2-4, with 14 bases aligning to TRBD2. From germline, CDR1 is MDHEN and CDR2 SYDVKM. Germline trimming cut 6 bases from V and 4 bases from J; bases unmatched to any gene: 8. The CDR3 spans 17 residues. The CDR3 nucleotides read TGTGCCAGCAGCCCCCCGACTAGCGGGGGGGGGAAAAACATTCAGTACTTC. Amino acid sequence: CASSPPTSGGGKNIQYF.

This clone was picked up a small number of times. This rearrangement joins TRBV12-3 or TRBV12-4 to TRBJ2-7; 10 positions match TRBD1. CDR3 length equals 13 residues. V gave up 5 bases and J gave up 9 bases; unmatched junction bases: 7. In DNA, the CDR3 is TGTGCCAGCAGTACCGGGACAGGGGCGCGGCAGTACTTC. Residues: CASSTGTGARQYF.

A single count supports this clone. The chain has TRBV6-5 and TRBJ2-1; no definite D call. Trimming removed 8 bases at V and 7 bases at J, with 9 bases between. The CDR3 has 11 amino acids. Per the germline V gene, CDR1 is MNHEY and CDR2 is SVGAGI. In DNA, the CDR3 is TGTGCCAGCGAGCGTCAAAATGAGCAGTTCTTC. This gives the protein CASERQNEQFF.

On this clone itself: Other DNA sequences in the sample encode the same CDR3. The CDR3 reads CASSEQNQPQHF. CDR3 sequence (DNA): TGCGCCAGCAGTGAACAGAACCAGCCCCAGCATTTT. The chain employs TRBV10-2 and TRBJ1-5; unclear D gene. V dropped 3 bases and J dropped 7 bases, with 7 bases sitting between them. Germline V gene data show CDR1 as WSHSY and CDR2 as SAAADI. The CDR3 contains 12 residues.

The chain joins TRBV6-5 to TRBJ2-7; 8 nucleotides match TRBD1. The germline CDR1 and CDR2 sequences are MNHEY and SVGAGI. This CDR3 has 13 residues. J gave up 6 bases and V 6 bases, and 7 bases lay outside the gene matches. CDR3 region: CASSRTGTREQYF. CDR3 in DNA: TGTGCCAGCAGCCGGACAGGGACACGCGAGCAGTACTTC.

This chain uses TRBV9 with TRBJ1-1; D unclear. Trimming took off 4 bases at V and 2 bases at J, with 9 bases between the two ends. Germline assignment: CDR1 SGDLS and CDR2 YYNGEE. This CDR3 is 13 amino acids long. CDR3 sequence (DNA): TGTGCCAGCAGCCCAGCAGGCAACACTGAAGCTTTCTTT. This gives the protein CASSPAGNTEAFF.

The chain links TRBV30 to TRBJ1-5; 7 bases are a match to TRBD1. The germline V gene encodes CDR1 GTSNPN and CDR2 SVGIG (reference sequence). The V and J ends lost 3 bases and 4 bases, in that order; junction bases with no gene match: 12. The CDR3 is made up of 16 amino acids. The CDR3 DNA reads TGTGCCTGGAGCCTGAGAGGGTCAGGGGGAAATCAGCCCCAGCATTTT. Translating it yields CAWSLRGSGGNQPQHF.

The chain combines TRBV5-6 with TRBJ2-3; 9 bases are shared with TRBD2. The length of the CDR3 is 16 residues. V was pared by 1 base and J by 4 bases, with 7 bases of the junction left unmatched. Germline lookup yields CDR1 SGHDT and CDR2 YYEEEE. The CDR3 DNA reads TGTGCCAGCAGCTTGTTTGGTAGCGGGGGCGCAGATACGCAGTATTTT. As protein: CASSLFGSGGADTQYF.

The chain is built from TRBV7-3 and TRBJ2-2; possible D gene TRBD2, 6 bases. Trimming removed 3 bases at V and 2 bases at J, with 16 bases between. The germline V gene has CDR1 SGHTA and CDR2 FQGTGA. The CDR3 spans 17 residues. The CDR3 coding sequence is TGTGCCAGCAGCTTGCGTATTGGAGGGCCAAACACCGGGGAGCTGTTTTTT. Translated, it gives CASSLRIGGPNTGELFF.

The CDR3 spells CASSDYREKETQYF. The CDR3 coding sequence is TGTGCCAGCAGTGACTACAGGGAAAAAGAGACCCAGTACTTC. The gene calls are TRBV7-9 and TRBJ2-5; possibly TRBD1 for D (6 bases). The CDR3 contains 14 residues. Looked up from germline, CDR1 is SEHNR and CDR2 is FQNEAQ (reference sequence). Trimming removed 6 bases from V and 3 bases from J, with 14 bases in between. Filled out from reference TRBV7-9 and TRBJ2-5, the complete variable domain reads DTGVSQNPRHKITKRGQNVTFRCDPISEHNRLYWYRQTLGQGPEFLTYFQNEAQLEKSRLLSDRFSAERPKGSFSTLEIQRTEQGDSAMYLCASSDYREKETQYFGPGTRLLVL.

This chain connects TRBV9 to TRBJ1-4; possible D gene TRBD1, 6 bases. The V and J ends lost 0 bases and 8 bases respectively, with 11 bases between them. CDR3 size: 14 residues. Germline V lookup: CDR1 SGDLS, CDR2 YYNGEE. This CDR3 is CASSVGSGDEKLFF. The CDR3 DNA reads as TGTGCCAGCAGCGTAGGCTCAGGGGACGAAAAACTGTTTTTT.